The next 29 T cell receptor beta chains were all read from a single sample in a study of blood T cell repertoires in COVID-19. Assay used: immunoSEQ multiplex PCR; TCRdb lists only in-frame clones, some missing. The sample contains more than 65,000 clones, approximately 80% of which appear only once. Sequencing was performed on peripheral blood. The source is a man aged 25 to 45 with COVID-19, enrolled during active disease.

Here the CDR3 reads CASSFLGRETQYF. The CDR3 DNA sequence: TGTGCCAGCAGCTTTTTGGGGAGGGAGACCCAGTACTTC. V gene TRBV13 combines with J gene TRBJ2-5; D is possibly TRBD2 (6 bases). The germline V and J ends were trimmed by 3 bases and 5 bases, with 10 bases remaining between them. The CDR3 length is 13 residues. From germline, CDR1 is PRHDT and CDR2 FYEKMQ (reference sequence).

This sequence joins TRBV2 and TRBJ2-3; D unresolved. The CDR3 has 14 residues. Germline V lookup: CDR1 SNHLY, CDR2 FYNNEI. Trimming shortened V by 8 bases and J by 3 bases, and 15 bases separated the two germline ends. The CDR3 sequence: CASSKRLPTDTQYF. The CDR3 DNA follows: TGTGCCAGCTCAAAGAGGCTCCCGACAGATACGCAGTATTTT.

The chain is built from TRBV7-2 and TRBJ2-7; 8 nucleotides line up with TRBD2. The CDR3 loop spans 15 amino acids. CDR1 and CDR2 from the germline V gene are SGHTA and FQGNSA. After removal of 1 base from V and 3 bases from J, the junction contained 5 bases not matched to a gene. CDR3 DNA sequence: TGTGCCAGCAGCTTAGTGCCAGCGGGAGTCTACGAGCAGTACTTC. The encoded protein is CASSLVPAGVYEQYF. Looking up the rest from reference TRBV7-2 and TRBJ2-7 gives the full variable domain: GAGVSQSPSNKVTEKGKDVELRCDPISGHTALYWYRQSLGQGLEFLIYFQGNSAPDKSGLPSDRFSAERTGGSVSTLTIQRTQQEDSAVYLCASSLVPAGVYEQYFGPGTRLTVT.

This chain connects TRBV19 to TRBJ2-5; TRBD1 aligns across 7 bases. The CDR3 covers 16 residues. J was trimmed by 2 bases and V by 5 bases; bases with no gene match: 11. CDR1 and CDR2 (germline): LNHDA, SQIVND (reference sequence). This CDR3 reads CASSFSPGQRQETQYF. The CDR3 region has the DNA TGTGCCAGTAGTTTCAGCCCGGGACAGAGGCAAGAGACCCAGTACTTC.

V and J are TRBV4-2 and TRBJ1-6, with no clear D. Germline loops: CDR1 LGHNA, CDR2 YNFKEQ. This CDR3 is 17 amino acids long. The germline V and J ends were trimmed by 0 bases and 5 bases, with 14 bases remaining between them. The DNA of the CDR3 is TGTGCCAGCAGCCAAGATCCCGGGGATAGTAATAATTCACCCCTCCACTTT. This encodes CASSQDPGDSNNSPLHF.

The CDR3 sequence: CATLGLDYEQYF. The CDR3, as DNA: TGTGCCACCCTTGGACTAGACTACGAGCAGTACTTC. V gene TRBV25-1 combines with J gene TRBJ2-7, with 7 positions matching TRBD2. Looked up from germline, CDR1 is MGHDK and CDR2 is SYGVNS. The CDR3 is made up of 12 amino acids. After removal of 10 bases from V and 3 bases from J, the junction contained 6 bases not matched to a gene.

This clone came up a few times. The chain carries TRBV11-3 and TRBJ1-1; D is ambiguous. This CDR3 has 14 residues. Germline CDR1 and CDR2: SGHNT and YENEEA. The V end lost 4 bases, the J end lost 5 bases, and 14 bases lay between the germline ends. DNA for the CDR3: TGTGCCAGCAGCTCGGCTTTTACCGGGACTGAAGCTTTCTTT. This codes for CASSSAFTGTEAFF.

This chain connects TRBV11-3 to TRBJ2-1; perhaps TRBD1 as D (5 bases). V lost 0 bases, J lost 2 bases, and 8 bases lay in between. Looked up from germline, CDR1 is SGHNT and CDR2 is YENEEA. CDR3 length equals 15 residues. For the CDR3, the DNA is TGTGCCAGCAGCTTAGAAGCCAGGGCCTACAATGAGCAGTTCTTC. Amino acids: CASSLEARAYNEQFF.

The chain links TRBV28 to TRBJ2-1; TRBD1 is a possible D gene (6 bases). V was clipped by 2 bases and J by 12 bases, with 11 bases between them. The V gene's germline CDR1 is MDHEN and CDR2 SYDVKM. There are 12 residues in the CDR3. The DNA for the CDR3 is TGTGCCAGCAGTTTAGGGGCCAGGGGGCAGTTCTTC. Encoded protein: CASSLGARGQFF.

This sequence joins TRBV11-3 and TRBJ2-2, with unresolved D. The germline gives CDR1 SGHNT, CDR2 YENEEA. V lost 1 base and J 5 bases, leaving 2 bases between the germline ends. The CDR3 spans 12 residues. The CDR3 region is CASSLATGELFF. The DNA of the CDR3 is TGTGCCAGCAGCTTAGCGACCGGGGAGCTGTTTTTT.

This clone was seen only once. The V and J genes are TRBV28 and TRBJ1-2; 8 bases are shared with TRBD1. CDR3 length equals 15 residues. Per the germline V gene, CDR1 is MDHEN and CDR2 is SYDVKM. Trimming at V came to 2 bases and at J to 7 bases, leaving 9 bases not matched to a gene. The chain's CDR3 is CASSLIGQGAGGYTF. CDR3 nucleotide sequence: TGTGCCAGCAGTTTAATCGGGCAGGGGGCCGGTGGCTACACCTTC.

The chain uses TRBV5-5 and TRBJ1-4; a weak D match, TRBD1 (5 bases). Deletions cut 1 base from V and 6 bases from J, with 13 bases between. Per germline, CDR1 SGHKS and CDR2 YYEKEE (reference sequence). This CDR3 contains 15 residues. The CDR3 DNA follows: TGTGCCAGCAGCTTGTATCCGACAGCCGATGAAAAACTGTTTTTT. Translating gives CASSLYPTADEKLFF. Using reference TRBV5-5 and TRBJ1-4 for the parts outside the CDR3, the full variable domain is DAGVTQSPTHLIKTRGQQVTLRCSPISGHKSVSWYQQVLGQGPQFIFQYYEKEERGRGNFPDRFSARQFPNYSSELNVNALLLGDSALYLCASSLYPTADEKLFFGSGTQLSVL.

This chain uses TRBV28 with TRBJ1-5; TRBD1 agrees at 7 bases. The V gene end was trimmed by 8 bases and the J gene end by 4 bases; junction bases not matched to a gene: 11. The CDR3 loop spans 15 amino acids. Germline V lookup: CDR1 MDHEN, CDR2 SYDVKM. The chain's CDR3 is CASAPGQMSNQPQHF. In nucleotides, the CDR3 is TGTGCCAGCGCCCCGGGACAGATGTCGAATCAGCCCCAGCATTTT.

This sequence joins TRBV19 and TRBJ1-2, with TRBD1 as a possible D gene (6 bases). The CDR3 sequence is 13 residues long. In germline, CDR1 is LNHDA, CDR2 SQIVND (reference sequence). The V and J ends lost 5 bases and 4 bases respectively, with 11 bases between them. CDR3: CASSSGVAYGYTF. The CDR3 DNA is TGTGCCAGTAGTTCAGGGGTGGCCTATGGCTACACCTTC.

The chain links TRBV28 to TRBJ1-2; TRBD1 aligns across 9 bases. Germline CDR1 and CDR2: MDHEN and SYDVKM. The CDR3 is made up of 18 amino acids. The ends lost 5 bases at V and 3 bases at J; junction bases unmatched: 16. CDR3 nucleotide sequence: TGTGCCAGCAGTCATAGTAGTGGACAGGGGTTTCGGGACTATGGCTACACCTTC. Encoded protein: CASSHSSGQGFRDYGYTF.

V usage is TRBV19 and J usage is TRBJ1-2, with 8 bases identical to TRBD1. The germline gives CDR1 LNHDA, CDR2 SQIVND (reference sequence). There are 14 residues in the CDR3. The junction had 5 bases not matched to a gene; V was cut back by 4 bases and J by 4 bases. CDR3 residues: CASSKSGGGYGYTF. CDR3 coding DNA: TGTGCCAGTAGTAAGTCAGGGGGCGGCTATGGCTACACCTTC.

The CDR3 sequence is CASSPGLAGAEQFF. The CDR3 nucleotides are TGCGCCAGCAGCCCCGGACTAGCGGGAGCTGAGCAGTTCTTC. J is TRBJ2-1 and V is TRBV4-1, with 13 bases aligning to TRBD2. This CDR3 is 14 amino acids long. V was clipped by 4 bases and J by 9 bases; unmatched bases: 3. Germline values: CDR1 MGHRA, CDR2 YSYEKL.

CDR3 residues: CASSLHPRVDTEAFF. The CDR3 DNA reads TGTGCCAGCAGCCTCCACCCCAGGGTAGACACTGAAGCTTTCTTT. V is TRBV9 and J is TRBJ1-1; D is possibly TRBD1 (5 bases). Trimming removed 4 bases from V and 3 bases from J, with 16 bases in between. The CDR3 consists of 15 residues. Germline CDR1 reads SGDLS; CDR2 reads YYNGEE.

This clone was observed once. CDR3 DNA: TGTGCCAGCGAGGGAGACCCGGGACAGAAAAATTCACCCCTCCACTTT. It yields the protein CASEGDPGQKNSPLHF. V gene TRBV6-4 combines with J gene TRBJ1-6; 7 bases agree with TRBD1. This CDR3 has 16 residues. Losses at the gene ends were 8 bases for V and 7 bases for J; bases not matched to a gene: 14. Per germline, CDR1 MRHNA and CDR2 SNTAGT.

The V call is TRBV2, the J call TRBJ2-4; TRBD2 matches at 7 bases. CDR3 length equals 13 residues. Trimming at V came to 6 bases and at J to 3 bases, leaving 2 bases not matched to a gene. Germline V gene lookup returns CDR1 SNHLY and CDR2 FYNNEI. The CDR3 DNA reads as TGTGCCAGCAGGGGAGGGGTCAAAAACATTCAGTACTTC. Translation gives CASRGGVKNIQYF.

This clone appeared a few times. CDR3 nucleotide sequence: TGTGCCAGCAGCTTAGTGTGGAGAGAGACCCAGTACTTC. As protein: CASSLVWRETQYF. The chain employs TRBV7-8 and TRBJ2-5; no reliable D call. Germline CDR1 SGHVS, CDR2 FQNEAQ. CDR3 size: 13 residues. The V and J ends lost 1 base and 4 bases respectively, with 7 bases between them.

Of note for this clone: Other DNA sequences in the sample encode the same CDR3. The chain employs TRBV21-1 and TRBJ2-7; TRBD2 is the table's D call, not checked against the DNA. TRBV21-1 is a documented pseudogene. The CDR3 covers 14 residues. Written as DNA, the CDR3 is TGTGCCAGCACCGATCCCGGGAGCACCTACGAGCAGTACTTC. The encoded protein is CASTDPGSTYEQYF.

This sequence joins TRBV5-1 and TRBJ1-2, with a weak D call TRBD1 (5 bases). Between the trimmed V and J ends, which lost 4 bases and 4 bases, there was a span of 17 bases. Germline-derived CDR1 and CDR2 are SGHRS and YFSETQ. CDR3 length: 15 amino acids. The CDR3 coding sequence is TGCGCCAGCAGCGGGGGAGGGCCATCGGTCTATGGCTACACCTTC. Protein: CASSGGGPSVYGYTF.

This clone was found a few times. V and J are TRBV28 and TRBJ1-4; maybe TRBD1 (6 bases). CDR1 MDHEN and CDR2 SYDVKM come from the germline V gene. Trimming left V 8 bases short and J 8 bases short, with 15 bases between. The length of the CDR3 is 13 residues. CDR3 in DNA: TGTGCCAGCCGGGAGGGGGTTTGGGAAAAACTGTTTTTT. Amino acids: CASREGVWEKLFF.

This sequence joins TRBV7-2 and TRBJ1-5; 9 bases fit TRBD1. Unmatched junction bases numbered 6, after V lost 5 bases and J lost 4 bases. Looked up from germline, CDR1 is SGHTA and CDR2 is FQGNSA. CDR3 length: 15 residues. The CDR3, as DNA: TGTGCCAGCAGCATGACAGGGGGAAAAAATCAGCCCCAGCATTTT. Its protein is CASSMTGGKNQPQHF.

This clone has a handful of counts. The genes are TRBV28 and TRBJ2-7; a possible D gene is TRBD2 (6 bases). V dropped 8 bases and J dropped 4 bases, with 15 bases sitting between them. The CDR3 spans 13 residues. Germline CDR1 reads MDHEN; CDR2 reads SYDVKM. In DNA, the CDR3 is TGTGCCAGCGGGGGGTCGAGTGCGTACGAGCAGTACTTC. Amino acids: CASGGSSAYEQYF.

The CDR3 protein is CASSYKREGRDTQYF. DNA for the CDR3: TGTGCCAGCAGTTACAAGCGGGAGGGGCGCGATACGCAGTATTTT. The chain carries TRBV6-2 or TRBV6-3 and TRBJ2-3; 10 positions match TRBD2. The CDR3 sequence is 15 residues long. From germline, CDR1 is MNHEY and CDR2 SVGEGT. With 2 bases clipped from V and 6 bases from J, the junction kept 5 bases outside the gene matches.

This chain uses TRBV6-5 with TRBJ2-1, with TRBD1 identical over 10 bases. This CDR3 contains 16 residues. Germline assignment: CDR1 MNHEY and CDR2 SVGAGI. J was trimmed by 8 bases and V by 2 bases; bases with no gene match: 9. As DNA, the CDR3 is TGTGCCAGCAGTTACAGCGGGACAGGGGATTACGATGAGCAGTTCTTC. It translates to CASSYSGTGDYDEQFF.

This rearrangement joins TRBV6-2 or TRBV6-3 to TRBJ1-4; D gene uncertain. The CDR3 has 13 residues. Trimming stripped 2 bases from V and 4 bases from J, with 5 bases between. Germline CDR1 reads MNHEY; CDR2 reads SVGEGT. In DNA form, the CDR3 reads TGTGCCAGCAGTTACCGGGATAATGAAAAACTGTTTTTT. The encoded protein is CASSYRDNEKLFF.